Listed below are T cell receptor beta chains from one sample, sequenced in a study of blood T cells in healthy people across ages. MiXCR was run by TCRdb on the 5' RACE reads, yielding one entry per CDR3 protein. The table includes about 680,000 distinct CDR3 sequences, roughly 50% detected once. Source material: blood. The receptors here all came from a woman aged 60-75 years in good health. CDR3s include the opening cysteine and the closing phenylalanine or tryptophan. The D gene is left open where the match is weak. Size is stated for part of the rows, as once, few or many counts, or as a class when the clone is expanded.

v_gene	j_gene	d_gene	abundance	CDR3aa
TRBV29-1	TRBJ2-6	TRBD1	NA	CSVESGTGFFSGANVLTF
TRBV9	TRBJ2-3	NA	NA	CASSANPPGTFSTQYF
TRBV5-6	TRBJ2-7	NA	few	CASSFSNRGEQYF
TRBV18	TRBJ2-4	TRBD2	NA	CASSPYSGKEDIQYF
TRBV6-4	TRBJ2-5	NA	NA	CASRFASGGETQYF
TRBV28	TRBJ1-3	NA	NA	CASSLLAGKPSGNTIYF
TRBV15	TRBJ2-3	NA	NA	CATSGDLGGSTDTQYF
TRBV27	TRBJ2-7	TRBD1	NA	CASSPRQGFYEQYF
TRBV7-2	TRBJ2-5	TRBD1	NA	CASSWRTGLGETQYF
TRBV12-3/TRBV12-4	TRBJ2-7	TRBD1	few	CASSWGGDRSYEQYF
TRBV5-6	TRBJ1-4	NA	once	CASSVGPTNEKLFF
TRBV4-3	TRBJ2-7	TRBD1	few	CASSQAAQGDHEQYF
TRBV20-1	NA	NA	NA	CSAIPGLETQYF
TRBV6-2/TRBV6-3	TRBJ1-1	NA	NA	CASSDSAGTEAFF
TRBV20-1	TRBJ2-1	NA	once	CSARGGYSYNEQFF